The source of this T cell receptor (beta chain) is a study of cytotoxic CD8 clonotypes in ibrutinib-treated CLL. Study-wide points: Contraction or stability on treatment characterized the public clonotypes, which were uncommon. Clonality was higher at ibrutinib response and returned toward baseline at progression.

Trimming removed 5 bases from V and 3 bases from J; junction bases left unmatched: 11. Germline V lookup: CDR1 SGHRS, CDR2 YFSETQ. There are 17 residues in the CDR3. This clone occurred a few times. Its specificity is not known. Sequencing was designed to attain a depth spanning 1 in 200,000 to 1 in 1 million T cells. Generated by immunoSEQ multiplex PCR, the TCRdb table keeps only in-frame clones and is missing some. This table holds some 29,000 clones, 70% to 80% found once. The source material was PBMCs, sampled after 36 months of ibrutinib treatment. This TCR derives from a human donor with chronic lymphocytic leukemia. The chain joins TRBV5-1 to TRBJ2-2, with TRBD1 matching 9 bases. This CDR3 reads CASSLTGDRAYTGELFF. The DNA for the CDR3 is TGCGCCAGCAGTCTCACAGGGGACAGGGCCTACACCGGGGAGCTGTTTTTT.